The T cell receptor beta chain under discussion was sequenced for a study of response to subunit inactivated influenza vaccine (dated by TCRdb to the late 2010s). The study in broad terms: Deep quantitative T cell receptor repertoire profiling was used in the study to track responses to a trivalent subunit inactivated influenza vaccine. Here is what the overall study found, with its caveats: It was suggested by the authors that each seasonal influenza vaccination may recruit only a limited number of new T cells.

This clonotype was seen a handful of times. It has no known antigen specificity. No base quality information exists; no much larger clone differs at one position. The method behind the library was RT-PCR. The run used an Illumina HiSeq 2500. In-frame beta chains were kept once TCRdb had trimmed the public reads at Q25 with fastp and called clones with MiXCR. Rows are combined by CDR3 protein, so each entry shows the most common genes and DNA. The sample profile shows over 750,000 distinct CDR3 sequences; 21% of them were found once. The ten largest clonotypes hold about a tenth of the sample. Reading from cysteine to phenylalanine, the CDR3 counts 13 amino acids. This entry keeps only the CDR3 DNA: 39 bases, framed from base 1. The germline V gene encodes CDR1 SQVTM and CDR2 ANQGSEA.

Here the sequenced sample was PBMCs from blood, taken about 5 days after vaccination. The sequence came from a man aged 45-65 years who received an inactivated influenza vaccine. Donor details come from another sample of the same person, matched by shared clones. The chain is encoded by TRBV29-1 joined to TRBJ2-5; TRBD1 is a possible D gene, resting on 5 matching bases. The sequenced DNA: TGCAGTGCCCCCTCGAGGACACAAGAGACCCAGTACTTC. This codes for CSAPSRTQETQYF.